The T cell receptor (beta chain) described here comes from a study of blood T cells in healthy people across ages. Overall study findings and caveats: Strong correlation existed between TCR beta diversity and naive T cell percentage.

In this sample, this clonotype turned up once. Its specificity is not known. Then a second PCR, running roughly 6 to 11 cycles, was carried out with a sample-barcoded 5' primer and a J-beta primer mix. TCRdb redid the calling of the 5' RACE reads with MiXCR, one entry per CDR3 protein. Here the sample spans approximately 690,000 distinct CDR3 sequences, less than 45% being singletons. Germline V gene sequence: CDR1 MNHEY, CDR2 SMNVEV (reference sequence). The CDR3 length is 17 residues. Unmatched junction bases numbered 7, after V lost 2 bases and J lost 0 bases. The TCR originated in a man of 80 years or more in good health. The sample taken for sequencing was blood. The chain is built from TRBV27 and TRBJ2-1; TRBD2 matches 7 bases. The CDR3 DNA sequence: TGTGCCAGCAGTTTAGTGGTAGCGGGCAGCTCCTACAATGAGCAGTTCTTC. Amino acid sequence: CASSLVVAGSSYNEQFF.